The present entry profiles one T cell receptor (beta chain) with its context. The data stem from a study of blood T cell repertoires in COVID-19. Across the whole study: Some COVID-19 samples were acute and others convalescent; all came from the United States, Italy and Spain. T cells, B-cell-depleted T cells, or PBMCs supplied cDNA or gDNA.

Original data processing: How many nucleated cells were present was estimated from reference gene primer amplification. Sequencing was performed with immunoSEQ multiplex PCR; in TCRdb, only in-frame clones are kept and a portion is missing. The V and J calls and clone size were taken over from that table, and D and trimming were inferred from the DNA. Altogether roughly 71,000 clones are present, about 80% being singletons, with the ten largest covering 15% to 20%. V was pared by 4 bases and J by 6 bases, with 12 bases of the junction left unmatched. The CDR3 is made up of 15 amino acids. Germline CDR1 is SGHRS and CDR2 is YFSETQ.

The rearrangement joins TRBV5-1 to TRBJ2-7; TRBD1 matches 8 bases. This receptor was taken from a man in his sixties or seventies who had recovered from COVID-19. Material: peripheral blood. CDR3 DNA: TGCGCCAGCAGCCCTGGGGTAGGACAGGGAGGCGAGCAGTACTTC. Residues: CASSPGVGQGGEQYF.